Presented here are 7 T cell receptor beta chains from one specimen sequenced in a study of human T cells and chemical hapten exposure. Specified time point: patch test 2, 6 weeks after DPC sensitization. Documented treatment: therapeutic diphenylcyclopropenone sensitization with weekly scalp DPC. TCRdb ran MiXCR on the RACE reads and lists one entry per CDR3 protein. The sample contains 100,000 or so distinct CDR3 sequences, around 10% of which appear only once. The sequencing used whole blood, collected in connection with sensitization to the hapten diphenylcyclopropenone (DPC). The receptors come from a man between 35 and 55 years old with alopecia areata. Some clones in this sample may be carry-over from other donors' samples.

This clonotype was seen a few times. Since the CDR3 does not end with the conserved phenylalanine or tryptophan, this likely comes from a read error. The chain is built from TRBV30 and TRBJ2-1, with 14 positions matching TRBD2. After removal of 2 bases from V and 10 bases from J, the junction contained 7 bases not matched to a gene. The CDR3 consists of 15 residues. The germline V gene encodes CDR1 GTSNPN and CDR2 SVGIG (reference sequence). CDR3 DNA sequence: TGTGCCTGGAGTCTTGGGACTAGCGGGAGATGGGAGCAGTTCTCC. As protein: CAWSLGTSGRWEQFS.

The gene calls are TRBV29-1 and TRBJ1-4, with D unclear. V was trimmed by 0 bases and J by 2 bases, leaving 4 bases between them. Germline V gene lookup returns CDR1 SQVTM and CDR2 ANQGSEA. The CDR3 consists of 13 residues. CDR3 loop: CSVEDGTNEKLFF. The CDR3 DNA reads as TGCAGCGTTGAAGACGGGACTAATGAAAAACTGTTTTTT.

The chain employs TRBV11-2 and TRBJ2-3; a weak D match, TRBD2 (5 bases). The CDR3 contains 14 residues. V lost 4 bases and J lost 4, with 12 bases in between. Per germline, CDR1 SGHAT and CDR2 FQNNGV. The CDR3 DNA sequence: TGTGCCAGCAGCTCCGGCGGGTACCCAGATACGCAGTATTTT. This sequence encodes CASSSGGYPDTQYF.

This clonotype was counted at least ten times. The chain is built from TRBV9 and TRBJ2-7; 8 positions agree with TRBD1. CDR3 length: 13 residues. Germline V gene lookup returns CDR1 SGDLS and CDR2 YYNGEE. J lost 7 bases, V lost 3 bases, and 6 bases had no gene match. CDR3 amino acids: CASSETGAGEQYF. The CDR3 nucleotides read TGTGCCAGCAGCGAGACAGGGGCTGGTGAGCAGTACTTC.

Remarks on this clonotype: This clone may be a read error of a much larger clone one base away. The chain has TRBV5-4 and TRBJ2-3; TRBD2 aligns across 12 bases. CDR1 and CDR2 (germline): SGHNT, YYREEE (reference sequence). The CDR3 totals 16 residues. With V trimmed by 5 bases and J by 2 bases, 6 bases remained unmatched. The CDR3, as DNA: TGTGCCAGCAGTTCCGGACTAGCGGGATTCACAGATACGCAGTATTTT. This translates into CASSSGLAGFTDTQYF.

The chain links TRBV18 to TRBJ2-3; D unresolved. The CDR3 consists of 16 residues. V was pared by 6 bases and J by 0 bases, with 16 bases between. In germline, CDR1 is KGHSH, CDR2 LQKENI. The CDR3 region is CASSLLLGASTDTQYF. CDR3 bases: TGTGCCAGCTCTCTCCTACTGGGCGCCAGCACAGATACGCAGTATTTT. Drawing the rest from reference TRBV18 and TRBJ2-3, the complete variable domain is NAGVMQNPRHLVRRRGQEARLRCSPMKGHSHVYWYRQLPEEGLKFMVYLQKENIIDESGMPKERFSAEFPKEGPSILRIQQVVRGDSAAYFCASSLLLGASTDTQYFGPGTRLTVL.

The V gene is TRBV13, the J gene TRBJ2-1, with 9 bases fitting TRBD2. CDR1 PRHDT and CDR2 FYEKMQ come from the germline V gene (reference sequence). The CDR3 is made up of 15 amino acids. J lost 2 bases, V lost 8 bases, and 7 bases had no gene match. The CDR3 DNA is TGTGCCAGCGGGGCAAGCGGGGGGACCTACAATGAGCAGTTCTTC. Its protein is CASGASGGTYNEQFF. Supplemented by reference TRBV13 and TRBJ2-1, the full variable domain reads AAGVIQSPRHLIKEKRETATLKCYPIPRHDTVYWYQQGPGQDPQFLISFYEKMQSDKGSIPDRFSAQQFSDYHSELNMSSLELGDSALYFCASGASGGTYNEQFFGPGTRLTVL.